The rows below give T cell receptor beta chains drawn from one sample of a study of shared T cell receptors in the human thymus. Clones were sequenced by immunoSEQ multiplex PCR, and TCRdb holds only the in-frame ones, with some missing. The sample contains approximately 400,000 clones, roughly 94% of which appear only once. Sequencing input: thymocytes. Every receptor here comes from a human donor. CDR3s include the opening cysteine and the closing phenylalanine or tryptophan. The D gene is left open where the match is weak. The size entry is marked missing in some rows and otherwise reads once, few, many or a size class.

V,D,size,J,DNA,CDR3
TRBV7-2,TRBD2,-,TRBJ2-7,TGTGCCAGCACCGCTTGCGGGAGCCCCTACGAGCAGTACTTC,CASTACGSPYEQYF
TRBV2,-,-,TRBJ1-5,TGTGCCAGCAGTGGGAAAAGGGGGGATCAGCCCCAGCATTTT,CASSGKRGDQPQHF
TRBV28,-,-,TRBJ1-2,TGTGCCAGCTTCTCCCCGAGGTTGGATGGCTACACCTTC,CASFSPRLDGYTF
TRBV5-1,-,-,TRBJ1-2,TGCGCCATCCGGATGGACTATGGCTACACCTTC,CAIRMDYGYTF
TRBV6-1,TRBD1,-,TRBJ2-7,TGTGCCAGCAGCGACAGGGAAAAAACCTACGAGCAGTACTTC,CASSDREKTYEQYF
TRBV6-1,TRBD2,-,TRBJ2-1,TGTGCCAGCAGTGAAGGGGGTAGCGGGCGATCCTACAATGAGCAGTTCTTC,CASSEGGSGRSYNEQFF
TRBV2,TRBD2,-,TRBJ2-1,TGTGCCAGCAGCCCCATCCCGTTCATTAGCGGGAGGGCCCACAATGAGCAGTTCTTC,CASSPIPFISGRAHNEQFF
TRBV28,-,once,TRBJ2-1,TGTGCCAGCAGTTTATTTAGGGGCTTGGGCTACAATGAGCAGTTCTTC,CASSLFRGLGYNEQFF
TRBV27,TRBD1,-,TRBJ2-7,TGTGCCAGCAGTTCCTCGTTCCCCATCACAGGGGACGAGCAGTACTTC,CASSSSFPITGDEQYF
TRBV5-1,-,-,TRBJ2-2,TGCGCCAGCAGCTTGGATGTTGGGCTAGACACCGGGGAGCTGTTTTTT,CASSLDVGLDTGELFF
TRBV18,-,-,TRBJ1-5,TGTGCCAGCTCACCACGGCAAGATAGCAATCAGCCCCAGCATTTT,CASSPRQDSNQPQHF
TRBV11-2,-,-,TRBJ2-7,TGTGCCAGCAGCTCCGGAGGTGGCTACGAGCAGTACTTC,CASSSGGGYEQYF
TRBV7-2,-,-,TRBJ1-3,TGTGCCAGCAGCTTAGATATGGGGGGATCTGGAAACACCATATATTTT,CASSLDMGGSGNTIYF
TRBV27,-,-,TRBJ2-2,TGTGCCAGCAGCCCCCGCTCAGGTCCTAACACCGGGGAGCTGTTTTTT,CASSPRSGPNTGELFF
TRBV6-5,TRBD2,-,TRBJ2-1,TGTGCCAGCAGTCCTAGCGGGAGTAGTCACAATGAGCAGTTCTTC,CASSPSGSSHNEQFF
TRBV5-6,-,-,TRBJ2-3,TGTGCCAGCAGCTTCCCCGGACGTTTGGATACGCAGTATTTT,CASSFPGRLDTQYF
TRBV5-1,-,once,TRBJ2-7,TGCGCCAGCAGCTTAGCGCAGGGTAGCTCCTACGAGCAGTACTTC,CASSLAQGSSYEQYF
TRBV27,TRBD2,-,TRBJ2-7,TGTGCCAGCGGTCAAGGACTAGCGGGGGGGTTCTCCTACGAGCAGTACTTC,CASGQGLAGGFSYEQYF
TRBV25-1,TRBD2,once,TRBJ2-1,TGTGCCAGCAGTGAATACCCCATAGCGGGAGGGCCCAATGAGCAGTTCTTC,CASSEYPIAGGPNEQFF
TRBV7-9,-,-,TRBJ2-1,TGTGCCAGCAGCCGTAAAAGCCCCACAGAGAAAACCTACAATGAGCAGTTCTTC,CASSRKSPTEKTYNEQFF
TRBV7-9,-,-,TRBJ2-7,TGTGCCAGCAGCTTAGGGTATGAGGTCTGGGACGAGCAGTACTTC,CASSLGYEVWDEQYF
TRBV7-9,TRBD1,-,TRBJ2-7,TGTGCCAGCAGGCCGGGACAGGGGGAGTACGAGCAGTACTTC,CASRPGQGEYEQYF
TRBV7-6,TRBD1,-,TRBJ1-3,TGTGCCAGCAGCCTGGGACAGCTTGGAAACACCATATATTTT,CASSLGQLGNTIYF
TRBV5-4,TRBD1,-,TRBJ1-2,TGTGCCAGCAGCTTGGATAGCAGGGGGGATGGCTACACCTTC,CASSLDSRGDGYTF
TRBV5-1,TRBD2,-,TRBJ2-1,TGCGCCAGCAGCTCCGGGACTAGCGGGTGGGGAAGCAATGAGCAGTTCTTC,CASSSGTSGWGSNEQFF
TRBV4-2,TRBD2,few,TRBJ2-3,TGTGCCAGCAGCCCAGACCCCCAGCGGGAGAAGGGAGATACGCAGTATTTT,CASSPDPQREKGDTQYF
TRBV15,TRBD1,-,TRBJ2-6,TGTGCCACCAGCTGTAGCCAGGGGGCTGGGGCCAACGTCCTGACTTTC,CATSCSQGAGANVLTF
TRBV5-6,-,-,TRBJ1-2,TGTGCCAGCACCCACGTCATCCAGGGAATGGGCTATGGCTACACCTTC,CASTHVIQGMGYGYTF
TRBV6-1,-,-,TRBJ2-5,TGTGCCAGCAGTTCTCGAGGACAGGCGGGGGAGACCCAGTACTTC,CASSSRGQAGETQYF
TRBV7-2,-,-,TRBJ2-4,TGTGCCAGCAGCTTAGATTCAGGGAGTCAAAACATTCAGTACTTC,CASSLDSGSQNIQYF
TRBV7-9,TRBD2,-,TRBJ2-1,TGTGCCAGCAGCTTCGGACTAGCGAAAACCTACAATGAGCAGTTCTTC,CASSFGLAKTYNEQFF
TRBV27,TRBD1,-,TRBJ1-1,TGTGCCAGCAGTTTAAGGGGGCGGAGGGGGCAATTGGGGGACACTGAAGCTTTCTTT,CASSLRGRRGQLGDTEAFF
TRBV21-1,-,once,TRBJ2-2,TGTGCCAGCAGCAAAGAGCGTAGCGGGAGGACCGGGGAGCTGTTTTTT,CASSKERSGRTGELFF
TRBV4-3,-,-,TRBJ2-7,TGCGCCAGCAGCCAAGATCATTGGGGATCCCTACCCGAGCAGTACTTC,CASSQDHWGSLPEQYF
TRBV27,TRBD2,-,TRBJ2-7,TGTGCCAGCAGTGCGACTAGCGTGTTCGAGCAGTACTTC,CASSATSVFEQYF
TRBV10-2,TRBD1,-,TRBJ2-3,TGCGCCAGCAGTCCCAACGACAGGGCAACAGATACGCAGTATTTT,CASSPNDRATDTQYF
TRBV19,-,-,TRBJ2-4,TGTGCCAGTAGCCAAACGTTAGCCAAAAACATTCAGTACTTC,CASSQTLAKNIQYF
TRBV5-4,-,-,TRBJ2-5,TGTGCCAGCAGCCAGGGAGGTAGCCGACACTCAGAGACCCAGTACTTC,CASSQGGSRHSETQYF
TRBV5-1,-,-,TRBJ2-7,TGCGCCAGCAGCTTGATCTACGAAGGACGTACTTGGACGGGCTCCTACGAGCAGTACTTC,CASSLIYEGRTWTGSYEQYF
TRBV6-4,-,-,TRBJ2-1,TGTGCCAGCAGAAATGACTCTCATCAAGGGGTCGATGAGCAGTTCTTC,CASRNDSHQGVDEQFF
TRBV5-1,TRBD1,-,TRBJ2-2,TGCGCCAGCAGCTACGGACAGGAGAACACCGGGGAGCTGTTTTTT,CASSYGQENTGELFF
TRBV5-3,-,-,TRBJ1-2,TGTGCCAGAAGCTTGGTCCCGCTGGACTATGGCTACACCTTC,CARSLVPLDYGYTF
TRBV27,-,-,TRBJ2-5,TGTGCCAGCAGTTTTGGTTTAGGAACGGTTTTCCAAGAGACCCAGTACTTC,CASSFGLGTVFQETQYF
TRBV18,-,once,TRBJ2-1,TGTGCCAGCTCACCAGAGGTAAGGTTGGGTGAGCAGTTCTTC,CASSPEVRLGEQFF
TRBV29-1,-,-,TRBJ1-1,TGCAGCGTTGAAGATCTGTCGTGGCACGTGAACACTGAAGCTTTCTTT,CSVEDLSWHVNTEAFF
TRBV2,TRBD1,-,TRBJ2-4,TGTGCCAGCAGAAAGGGACAGGGGACAAACATTCAGTACTTC,CASRKGQGTNIQYF
TRBV6-6,TRBD2,-,TRBJ2-3,TGTGCCAGCAGTAAAGGTGCTAGCGGGGGGGTAGATACGCAGTATTTT,CASSKGASGGVDTQYF
TRBV7-6,-,-,TRBJ2-5,TGTGCCAGCAGTAGGGCAGAAGAGACCCAGTACTTC,CASSRAEETQYF
TRBV28,-,-,TRBJ2-1,TGTGCCAGCGGGGGCCTGGGTCGGGAGCAGTTCTTC,CASGGLGREQFF
TRBV4-2,-,-,TRBJ2-3,TGTGCCAGCAGCCAAGGGCCGGGCGGGATAACAGATACGCAGTATTTT,CASSQGPGGITDTQYF
TRBV23-1,-,-,TRBJ1-5,TGCGCCAGCAGTCAGGGCGGGGGAAATCAGCCCCAGCATTTT,CASSQGGGNQPQHF
TRBV6-5,-,-,TRBJ1-2,TGTGCCAGCAGCAACGGGCCTAACTATGGCTACACCTTC,CASSNGPNYGYTF
TRBV4-3,-,-,TRBJ2-7,TGCGCCAGCAGCCAAGATGTCGGGGGATCCTACGAGCAGTACTTC,CASSQDVGGSYEQYF
TRBV30,TRBD1,-,TRBJ1-2,TGTGCCTGGAGTGTACAGGGGGCTATAGACGACTTC,CAWSVQGAIDDF
TRBV4-3,TRBD2,-,TRBJ2-2,TGCGCCAGCAGCCAAGATAGGGCTAGCGGGAGGGCGCGGGAGCTGTTTTTT,CASSQDRASGRARELFF